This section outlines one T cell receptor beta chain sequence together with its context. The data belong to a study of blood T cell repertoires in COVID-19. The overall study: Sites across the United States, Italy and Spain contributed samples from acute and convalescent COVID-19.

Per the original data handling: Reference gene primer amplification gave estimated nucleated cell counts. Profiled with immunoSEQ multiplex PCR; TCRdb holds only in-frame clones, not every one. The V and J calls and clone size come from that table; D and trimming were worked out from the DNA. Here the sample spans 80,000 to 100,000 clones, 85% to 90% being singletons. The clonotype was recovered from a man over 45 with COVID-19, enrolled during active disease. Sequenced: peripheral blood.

This CDR3 reads CASTASGASGGLSYEQYF. The CDR3 nucleotides are TGCGCCAGCACGGCATCGGGAGCTAGCGGGGGCCTCTCCTACGAGCAGTACTTC. The J gene is TRBJ2-7, the V gene TRBV23-1; 10 nucleotides agree with TRBD2. TRBV23-1 is placed among ORFs of uncertain function. The ends lost 7 bases at V and 0 bases at J; junction bases unmatched: 15. The CDR3 extends over 18 amino acids.